This TCR beta chain was found in a study of T cells in Graves' hyperthyroidism and ophthalmopathy. Based on clinical symptoms, serum thyroxine and TRAb, thyroid ultrasound and orbital computed tomography, diagnoses were reached. The authors obtained PBMCs from over 8.5 ml of fresh peripheral blood. Deletions cut 7 bases from V and 4 bases from J, with 8 bases between. The germline V gene encodes CDR1 SQVTM and CDR2 ANQGSEA. This CDR3 region has 12 residues. Amplification of TCR beta CDR3 regions was performed using RNA transcripts as template. Carried out on the TCR CDR3, a first-round RT-PCR used the HTBI primer set. TCRdb ran MiXCR on the multiplex PCR reads and lists one entry per CDR3 protein. The sample lists approximately 600,000 distinct CDR3 sequences, 11% to 15% seen once, with 5.5% to 7.5% in the top ten.

The receptor's source is a woman younger than 45 with Graves' hyperthyroidism that later progressed to Graves' ophthalmopathy. Source material: blood. The chain is built from TRBV29-1 and TRBJ2-6; D unresolved. The DNA of the CDR3 is TGCAGCGCCGTAACAGGGGCCAACGTCCTGACTTTC. It codes for CSAVTGANVLTF.